The rows below give T cell receptor beta chains drawn from one sample of a study of blood T cells in healthy people across ages. TCRdb re-analysed the 5' RACE reads in MiXCR, keeping a single row per CDR3 protein. Among roughly 800,000 distinct CDR3 sequences listed, 58% were seen once. Sequenced material: blood. These receptors originate from a man aged 25-40 years in good health. Both conserved end residues are part of each CDR3. D genes are given only for firm matches. A clone size is listed for some rows: how often the clone was seen (once, few, many), or a class if it is expanded.

abundance	v_gene	j_gene	d_gene	CDR3aa	CDR3nt
NA	TRBV6-6	TRBJ2-5	TRBD1	CASGDREGRETQYF	TGTGCCAGCGGGGACAGGGAGGGGCGAGAGACCCAGTACTTC
NA	TRBV7-8	TRBJ2-3	NA	CASSLVPTIGRDTQYF	TGTGCCAGCAGCTTAGTACCCACGATTGGGCGGGATACGCAGTATTTT
NA	TRBV9	TRBJ2-1	TRBD2	CASSTGTTVMDEQFF	TGTGCCAGCAGCACCGGGACTACAGTAATGGATGAGCAGTTCTTC
NA	TRBV11-1	TRBJ2-7	TRBD1	CASSLQGQGIGEQYF	TGTGCCAGCAGCTTACAGGGACAGGGGATTGGCGAGCAGTACTTC
few	TRBV7-2	TRBJ2-7	NA	CASSLPLQPTYEQYF	TGTGCCAGCAGCTTACCCTTACAACCCACCTACGAGCAGTACTTC
NA	TRBV7-2	TRBJ2-7	TRBD2	CASRPLPGTSDYEQYF	TGTGCCAGCAGACCTCTGCCCGGGACTAGCGACTACGAGCAGTACTTC
NA	TRBV20-1	TRBJ2-3	TRBD2	CSARDILAGGTDTQYF	TGCAGTGCTAGAGATATTCTAGCGGGAGGGACAGATACGCAGTATTTT
NA	TRBV3-1	TRBJ2-1	NA	CASSQEPLGGGFYNEQFF	TGTGCCAGCAGCCAAGAGCCGCTAGGCGGAGGGTTTTACAATGAGCAGTTCTTC
NA	TRBV12-3/TRBV12-4	TRBJ2-1	NA	CASLGGLSYNEQFF	TGTGCCAGCCTAGGCGGGCTGAGCTACAATGAGCAGTTCTTC
NA	TRBV5-1	TRBJ2-7	NA	CASTATPGTYEQYF	TGCGCCAGCACCGCCACACCCGGGACCTACGAGCAGTACTTC
NA	TRBV13	TRBJ2-5	NA	CASSWGAYAQYF	TGTGCCAGCAGCTGGGGGGCGTACGCGCAGTACTTC
NA	TRBV6-5	TRBJ1-1	TRBD1	CASSYSTGGSEAFF	TGCGCCAGCAGTTACTCGACAGGGGGGTCTGAAGCTTTCTTT
NA	TRBV12-3/TRBV12-4	TRBJ2-6	NA	CASIAGPNSGANVLTF	TGTGCCAGCATCGCGGGCCCTAACTCTGGGGCCAACGTCCTGACTTTC
once	TRBV24-1	TRBJ1-2	NA	CATSDGIIGGGYTF	TGTGCCACCAGTGATGGGATCATCGGGGGTGGCTACACCTTC
NA	TRBV7-9	TRBJ2-3	NA	CASSLEQTDTQYF	TGTGCCAGCAGCTTAGAACAGACAGATACGCAGTATTTT
NA	TRBV28	TRBJ1-2	NA	CASSGLFSDYGYTF	TGTGCCAGCTCTGGACTCTTTAGTGACTATGGCTACACCTTC